This T cell receptor (beta chain) appears in the sequencing data of a study of beta chain features in type 1 diabetes. The overall study: Age and gender were similar between patients and healthy donors, as were cell yields.

As for this clone: Its antigen is unidentified.

Reverse transcription of all isolated RNA meant that expressed TCRB transcripts were sequenced. Read counts averaged about 3.57 million for samples of naive, central memory and regulatory T cells. Assay used: immunoSEQ multiplex PCR; TCRdb lists only in-frame clones, some missing. The sample records about 68,000 clones, about 48% being singletons. Donors underwent one heparinised blood draw, 100 to 150 mL on average. Regarding the study as a whole: Small HLA sub-analyses could not settle whether HLA shapes TCRB rearrangement. Moderately but significantly shorter TCRB CDR3s were found in Type 1 diabetes patients in all four CD4+ subsets.

CDR3 length equals 17 residues. Germline trimming cut 0 bases from V and 1 base from J; bases unmatched to any gene: 6. The germline V gene encodes CDR1 LGHNA and CDR2 YNFKEQ. This TCR came from a man in his thirties or forties with type 1 diabetes. Sequencing was performed on central memory CD4+ T cells from blood. The rearrangement uses TRBV4-2 and TRBJ2-3; 8 nucleotides match TRBD2. CDR3 coding DNA: TGTGCCAGCAGCCAAGAGCCACCGGGAGGGGGCACAGATACGCAGTATTTT. Protein sequence: CASSQEPPGGGTDTQYF.